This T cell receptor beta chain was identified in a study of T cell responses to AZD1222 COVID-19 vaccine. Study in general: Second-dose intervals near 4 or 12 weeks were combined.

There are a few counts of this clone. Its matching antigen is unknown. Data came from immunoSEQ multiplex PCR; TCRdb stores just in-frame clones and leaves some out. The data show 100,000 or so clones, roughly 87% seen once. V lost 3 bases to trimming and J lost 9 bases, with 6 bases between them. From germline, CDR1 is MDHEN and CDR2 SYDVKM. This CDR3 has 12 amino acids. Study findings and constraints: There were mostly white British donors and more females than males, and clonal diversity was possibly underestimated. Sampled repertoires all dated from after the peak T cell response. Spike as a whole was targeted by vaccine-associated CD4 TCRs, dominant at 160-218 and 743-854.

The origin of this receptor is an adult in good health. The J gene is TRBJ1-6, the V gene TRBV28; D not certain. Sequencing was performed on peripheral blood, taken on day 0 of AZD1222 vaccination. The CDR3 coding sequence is TGTGCCAGCAGTTTTGGCTTTTCACCCCTCCACTTT. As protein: CASSFGFSPLHF.